These 14 T cell receptor beta chains came from one sample sequenced in a study of blood T cell repertoires in COVID-19 (dated by TCRdb to 2020 to 2021). Libraries came from the immunoSEQ multiplex PCR assay. The immuneACCESS repertoire file appears here via TCRdb, limited to in-frame rearrangements. These files lack a portion of the clones; in checked studies, under half of the deficit traces to unresolved V genes, and the cause of the others is not known. The sample contains tens of thousands of clones, roughly 83% of them found a single time. The biggest ten clones account for 6.9% of the sample. Source material: peripheral blood. The receptors come from a man aged 25 to 40 with COVID-19, enrolled during active disease.

The V and J genes are TRBV2 and TRBJ1-1; no definite D call. CDR1 and CDR2 from the germline V gene are SNHLY and FYNNEI. Trimming removed 5 bases at V and 7 bases at J, with 11 bases between. The CDR3 is made up of 12 amino acids. CDR3 amino acids: CASSPSTFEAFF. In DNA form, the CDR3 reads TGTGCCAGCAGTCCATCGACTTTTGAAGCTTTCTTT. The full variable domain, rest sourced from reference TRBV2 and TRBJ1-1, is EPEVTQTPSHQVTQMGQEVILRCVPISNHLYFYWYRQILGQKVEFLVSFYNNEISEKSEIFDDQFSVERPDGSNFTLKIRSTKLEDSAMYFCASSPSTFEAFFGQGTRLTVV.

This chain links TRBV5-8 with TRBJ1-6; 11 bases align to TRBD1. V gave up 6 bases and J gave up 6 bases; unmatched junction bases: 14. CDR3 length: 18 residues. Germline V gene sequence: CDR1 SGHTS, CDR2 YDEGEE. The CDR3 is CASIAEPGTGGPNSPLHF. The CDR3 DNA sequence: TGTGCCAGCATCGCAGAGCCCGGGACAGGGGGGCCTAATTCACCCCTCCACTTT.

V usage is TRBV10-3 and J usage is TRBJ1-1; TRBD1 matches at 9 bases. V shed 10 bases, J shed 0 bases, and the junction held 9 bases outside the gene matches. Per germline, CDR1 ENHRY and CDR2 SYGVKD. This CDR3 has 15 amino acids. CDR3 in amino acids: CATLPRDRVNTEAFF. CDR3 DNA: TGTGCCACCTTACCCCGGGACAGGGTGAACACTGAAGCTTTCTTT.

This rearrangement joins TRBV7-9 to TRBJ1-2; 7 bases line up with TRBD1. This CDR3 spans 14 amino acids. The germline CDR1 and CDR2 sequences are SEHNR and FQNEAQ (reference sequence). Trimming at V came to 5 bases and at J to 6 bases, leaving 9 bases not matched to a gene. CDR3 coding DNA: TGTGCCAGCAGCGCCGCTGGCAGGGGGGATGGCTACACCTTC. Its translation: CASSAAGRGDGYTF.

Only one count was recorded for this clone. The genes are TRBV28 and TRBJ1-4; 9 positions match TRBD1. V dropped 4 bases and J dropped 3; count of bases not matched to a gene: 3. The CDR3 runs 15 residues. Germline assignment: CDR1 MDHEN and CDR2 SYDVKM. CDR3 sequence: CASSSDRGSNEKLFF. CDR3 DNA sequence: TGTGCCAGCAGTTCGGACAGGGGTTCTAATGAAAAACTGTTTTTT.

The table lists this clone with a count of one. V gene TRBV5-6 combines with J gene TRBJ1-2; 8 bases line up with TRBD1. Per the germline V gene, CDR1 is SGHDT and CDR2 is YYEEEE. The CDR3 sequence is 15 residues long. J was trimmed by 7 bases and V by 4 bases; bases with no gene match: 12. In nucleotides, the CDR3 is TGTGCCAGCAGCCTGATCTCAGGGGGCGCGGTTGGCTACACCTTC. Translating gives CASSLISGGAVGYTF.

Only one count was recorded for this clone. J is TRBJ1-5 and V is TRBV6-2 or TRBV6-3; TRBD1 matches at 7 bases. Germline CDR1 MNHEY, CDR2 SVGEGT. CDR3 length: 16 amino acids. J lost 2 bases, V lost 4 bases, and 8 bases had no gene match. Here the CDR3 DNA reads TGTGCCAGCAGTTTCCAACGGACAGGCGGCAATCAGCCCCAGCATTTT. This encodes CASSFQRTGGNQPQHF.

This clone was found a few times. V and J are TRBV10-3 and TRBJ2-5; 11 bases fit TRBD2. V dropped 6 bases and J dropped 2; count of bases not matched to a gene: 2. Germline CDR1 reads ENHRY; CDR2 reads SYGVKD. This CDR3 has 14 amino acids. CDR3 region: CAIRGLAEQETQYF. The CDR3 DNA sequence: TGTGCCATCAGGGGACTAGCGGAACAAGAGACCCAGTACTTC.

V gene TRBV7-9 combines with J gene TRBJ1-2, with D hard to call. The CDR3 runs to 13 residues. Germline CDR1 SEHNR, CDR2 FQNEAQ (reference sequence). The V end lost 1 base, the J end lost 4 bases, and 7 bases lay between the germline ends. In nucleotides, the CDR3 is TGTGCCAGCAGCTTAGGTTCCGGCTATGGCTACACCTTC. Amino acid sequence: CASSLGSGYGYTF.

This chain connects TRBV19 to TRBJ2-5; tentatively, D is TRBD2 (6 bases). Germline assignment: CDR1 LNHDA and CDR2 SQIVND (reference sequence). This CDR3 comprises 12 residues. Trimming removed 6 bases at V and 1 base at J, with 6 bases between. The CDR3 bases are TGTGCCAGTAGCGGGGGCCAAGAGACCCAGTACTTC. Translating gives CASSGGQETQYF.

This clone was seen only once. The V call is TRBV28, the J call TRBJ2-7; 8 bases agree with TRBD1. V shed 3 bases, J shed 4 bases, and the junction held 5 bases outside the gene matches. The CDR3 runs 14 residues. Per the germline V gene, CDR1 is MDHEN and CDR2 is SYDVKM. This chain's CDR3 is CASSFQDRAYEQYF. The CDR3 DNA follows: TGTGCCAGCAGTTTCCAGGACAGGGCGTACGAGCAGTACTTC.

The chain employs TRBV6-5 and TRBJ2-7; tentatively, D is TRBD1 (5 bases). Germline V gives CDR1 MNHEY, CDR2 SVGAGI. The CDR3 sequence is 13 residues long. Deletions cut 8 bases from V and 6 bases from J, with 17 bases between. CDR3 in amino acids: CASGSGRVSEQYF. The CDR3 DNA is TGTGCCAGCGGCTCGGGCAGGGTAAGCGAGCAGTACTTC.

The chain combines TRBV21-1 with TRBJ2-2; TRBD2 is the table's D call, not checked against the DNA. TRBV21-1 is reported as a pseudogene. The CDR3 runs to 12 residues. The CDR3 DNA sequence: TGTGCCAGCAGGGGACTGGACGGGGAGCTGTTTTTT. Protein: CASRGLDGELFF.

V gene TRBV7-9 combines with J gene TRBJ2-2, with 10 bases that match TRBD1. The CDR3 sequence is 15 residues long. V was clipped by 4 bases and J by 7 bases; unmatched bases: 6. Germline V gene sequence: CDR1 SEHNR, CDR2 FQNEAQ (reference sequence). Written as DNA, the CDR3 is TGTGCCAGCAGCTCCGACAGGGGGCAGGGCGGGGAGCTGTTTTTT. It codes for CASSSDRGQGGELFF. Full variable domain (outside the CDR3, taken from reference TRBV7-9 and TRBJ2-2): DTGVSQNPRHKITKRGQNVTFRCDPISEHNRLYWYRQTLGQGPEFLTYFQNEAQLEKSRLLSDRFSAERPKGSFSTLEIQRTEQGDSAMYLCASSSDRGQGGELFFGEGSRLTVL.